This T cell receptor beta chain was identified in a study of shared clonotypes between healthy human individuals. Study findings and constraints: A reduction in generation probabilities was seen for non-shared clonotypes relative to those shared by all four donors. Sequencing depth was a factor that was expected to affect clonotype sharing among donors. Sharing across four donors was seen in roughly 5% of naive CD4 clonotypes. Although depth was large, rarefaction showed that sequencing of the sorted subsets was incomplete.

The method was immunoSEQ multiplex PCR; TCRdb's version includes in-frame clones alone and lacks a portion of them. The sample includes about 340,000 clones, around 70% of them seen just once. Concerning this clone itself: Its antigen is not known.

The germline CDR1 and CDR2 sequences are SGHAT and FQNNGV. The CDR3 spans 19 residues. Trimming cost V 1 base and J 3 bases; bases outside gene matches: 12. The clonotype comes from a man younger than 45 in good health. Sequencing was done on a sample of memory CD4+ T cells sorted from blood. The subset denotes: CD45RA-negative fraction. The chain links TRBV11-2 to TRBJ2-5; 12 bases match TRBD2. The CDR3 sequence: CASSLGDASGRAGKETQYF. In DNA, the CDR3 is TGTGCCAGCAGCTTAGGCGACGCTAGCGGGAGGGCAGGAAAAGAGACCCAGTACTTC.